Sequencing of this T cell receptor (beta chain) was carried out in a study of cytomegalovirus exposure and HLA in healthy donors. The CDR3 sequence is 15 residues long. Germline-derived CDR1 and CDR2 are SGHTS and YDEGEE. Between the trimmed V and J ends, which lost 6 bases and 0 bases, there was a span of 13 bases. Primers included in the PCR were 60 Vbeta and 13 Jbeta primers. Repertoires were generated with immunoSEQ multiplex PCR, while TCRdb's copy carries only in-frame clones and drops some. Reported are over 70,000 clones; the ten largest clones contain roughly 5%. Those who donated were healthy bone marrow donors.

The chain is built from TRBV5-8 and TRBJ1-3; TRBD1 is a possible D gene (6 bases). This TCR was sampled from a woman aged 40-49 years in good health and CMV-seropositive. What was sequenced was PBMCs. The CDR3 coding sequence is TGTGCCAGCAACCTACAGGGAATCTCTGGAAACACCATATATTTT. Its protein product is CASNLQGISGNTIYF.